Detailed here is one TCR beta chain. The CDR3 covers 14 residues. The germline V gene has CDR1 GTSNPN and CDR2 SVGIG (reference sequence). V shed 3 bases, J shed 2 bases, and the junction held 3 bases outside the gene matches. This entry comes from a study of CD8+ T cells in alopecia areata. Study-wide background: Disease severity was quantified as SALT score of affected scalp area.

This sample's treatment: oral pan-JAK inhibitor, 5-10 mg twice daily. TCR sequencing used cDNA made by reverse transcription of extracted RNA. Sequencing used immunoSEQ multiplex PCR; TCRdb keeps in-frame clones, though not all of them. The data show about 200,000 clones, roughly 64% seen once. Sample: CD4+ T cells sorted from blood, taken at week 24, from a patient treated with tofacitinib. This receptor was taken from a human donor with alopecia areata. The V and J genes are TRBV30 and TRBJ2-7; 11 bases are shared with TRBD2. This chain's CDR3 is CAWRVSGRAYEQYF. In nucleotides, the CDR3 is TGTGCCTGGAGAGTTAGCGGGAGGGCCTACGAGCAGTACTTC. Drawing the rest from reference TRBV30 and TRBJ2-7, the complete variable domain is SQTIHQWPATLVQPVGSPLSLECTVEGTSNPNLYWYRQAAGRGLQLLFYSVGIGQISSEVPQNLSASRPQDRQFILSSKKLLLSDSGFYLCAWRVSGRAYEQYFGPGTRLTVT.